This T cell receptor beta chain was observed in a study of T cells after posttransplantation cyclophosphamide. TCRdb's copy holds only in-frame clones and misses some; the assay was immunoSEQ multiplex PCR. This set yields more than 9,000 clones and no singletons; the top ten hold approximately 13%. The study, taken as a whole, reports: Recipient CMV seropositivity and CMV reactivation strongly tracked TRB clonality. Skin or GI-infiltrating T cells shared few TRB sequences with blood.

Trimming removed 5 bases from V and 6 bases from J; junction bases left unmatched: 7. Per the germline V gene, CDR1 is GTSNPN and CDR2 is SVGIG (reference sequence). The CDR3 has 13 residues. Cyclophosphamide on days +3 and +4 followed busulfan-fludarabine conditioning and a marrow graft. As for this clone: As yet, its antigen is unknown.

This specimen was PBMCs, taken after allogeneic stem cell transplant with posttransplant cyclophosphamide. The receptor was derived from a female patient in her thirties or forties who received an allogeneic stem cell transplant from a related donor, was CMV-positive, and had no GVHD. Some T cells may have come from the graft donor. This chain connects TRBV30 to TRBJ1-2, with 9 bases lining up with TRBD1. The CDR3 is CAWSGTGIHGYTF. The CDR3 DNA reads TGTGCCTGGTCCGGGACAGGGATCCATGGCTACACCTTC.